This TCR beta chain was retrieved from a study of blood T cell repertoires in COVID-19. Study at large: PBMCs, B-cell-depleted T cells, or T cells were the source of the cDNA or gDNA that made up the material.

The germline V and J ends were trimmed by 1 base and 8 bases, with 9 bases remaining between them. This CDR3 has 12 amino acids. Germline V gives CDR1 SGHRS, CDR2 YFSETQ. Original processing notes: It was from reference gene primer amplification that nucleated cell counts were estimated. The data were produced by immunoSEQ multiplex PCR, yet TCRdb's version contains in-frame clones alone and is incomplete. Clone size and the V and J calls come from that table; the DNA yielded D and trimming. The sample lists tens of thousands of clones; approximately 90% were seen once. This clonotype was sampled from a human donor with active COVID-19. The donor label of this sample is uncertain. J is TRBJ1-2 and V is TRBV5-1; no definite D call. The sample consisted of peripheral blood. CDR3 DNA sequence: TGCGCCAGCAGCTTGTCTGAGGAGGGCTACACCTTC. This codes for CASSLSEEGYTF.